The clone carrying this T cell receptor beta chain was detected many times. The record originates from a study of kidney transplant recipient with SARS-CoV-2 infection. Each CDR3 protein gets one entry after TCRdb re-called the reads with MiXCR. The table has 200,000 to 300,000 distinct CDR3 sequences, around 30% seen once. The CDR3 contains 16 residues. V shed 1 base and J 8 bases; nucleotides not matched to a gene: 8. The germline V gene has CDR1 SGHTA and CDR2 FQGNSA. Material: a blood sample, obtained at baseline and between days 110 and 120 from a kidney transplant recipient. The chain carries TRBV7-2 and TRBJ2-1; 10 bases align to TRBD2. The origin of this receptor is a young adult male patient who had COVID-19 and was a kidney transplant recipient. The graft donor may have contributed some T cells. CDR3 DNA sequence: TGTGCCAGCAGCTTAGGGTCTAGCGGGAGTTTATATGAGCAGTTCTTC. Its translation: CASSLGSSGSLYEQFF.